This T cell receptor (beta chain) came from a study of blood T cells in healthy people across ages. Study-wide findings and caveats: A roughly linear fall in TCR beta diversity per million T cells was seen with increasing age.

Germline V CDR1 and CDR2: GTSNPN, SVGIG (reference sequence). The CDR3 runs to 12 residues. Comment on this clonotype: The antigen remains unidentified.

Next came a second PCR, run for about 6 to 12 cycles, which used a sample-barcoded 5' primer along with a J-beta primer mix. One entry per CDR3 protein results from TCRdb running MiXCR on the 5' RACE reads. The sample shows around 970,000 distinct CDR3 sequences, about 53% of them seen only once. Sequenced sample: blood. The receptor comes from a woman aged 60 to 75 in good health. The J gene is TRBJ2-4, the V gene TRBV30; D call uncertain. The DNA end is a closer match to TRBJ2-5, so the J assignment may be wrong. The CDR3 nucleotides read TGTGCCTGGAGTTATCTGAAAGAGACCCAGTACTTC. Its protein product is CAWSYLKETQYF.